Described below is a single TCR beta chain sequence and its context. Its cognate antigen is unknown. The source of the sample is a study of read filtering for tumor transcriptome and immune sequencing. With 3 bases removed from V and 5 bases from J, the gap between germline ends came to 17 bases. CDR1 and CDR2 (germline): MDHEN, SYDVKM. The CDR3 extends over 16 amino acids. The library was built from roughly 400 ng RNA with molecular barcoded adaptors for alpha/delta and beta/gamma chains. TCRdb re-derived calls from the reads in MiXCR, one entry per CDR3 protein. The repertoire includes tens of thousands of distinct CDR3 sequences, roughly an eighth of them detected once, and more than 60% sits in the top ten. Study outcomes and limitations: Dropping single-read clonotypes raised IR-seq and RNA-seq shared-clonotype correlation.

Bone marrow was sampled from every patient at the time of active disease. The sequenced sample consisted of a population of CD138-negative cells sorted from bone marrow. V and J are TRBV28 and TRBJ1-5; D call uncertain. The sequence was obtained from a donor aged 40 or over with multiple myeloma. CDR3 bases: TGTGCCAGCAGTTTTTTAGCGGGGAGGATCGATCAGCCCCAGCATTTT. As protein: CASSFLAGRIDQPQHF.